A single sample is the source of the 25 T cell receptor beta chains below, sequenced in a study of T-cell reconstitution after alpha-beta-depleted transplantation in children. Preparation of the TCRbeta library was carried out with unique molecular identifiers. TCRdb independently ran MiXCR on the PCR reads; one entry per CDR3 protein. The sample comprises around 340,000 distinct CDR3 sequences, 13% of which are singletons, and roughly 4.3% rests with the top ten. The input for sequencing was PBMCs, taken from the stem cell graft. Receptors originate from a human donor who donated a stem cell graft to a child with Fanconi anemia.

This clonotype was found a few times. The rearrangement uses TRBV20-1 and TRBJ2-4; D might be TRBD1 or TRBD2, each matching 5 bases. This CDR3 region has 14 residues. With 4 bases removed from V and 0 bases from J, the gap between germline ends came to 10 bases. CDR1 and CDR2 from the germline V gene are DFQATT and SNEGSKA (reference sequence). The chain's CDR3 is CSATDGTAKNIQYF. CDR3 nucleotides: TGCAGTGCTACTGATGGGACAGCCAAAAACATTCAGTACTTC.

This clonotype was found a few times. A junction boundary mismatches the germline segment, possibly from a read error. This chain connects TRBV6-5 to TRBJ2-3; D unresolved. The CDR3 loop spans 13 amino acids. The germline CDR1 and CDR2 sequences are MNHEY and SVGAGI. This chain's CDR3 is CASCYLGTDTQYF. As DNA, the CDR3 is TGTGCCAGCTGTTATCTCGGCACAGATACGCAGTATTTT.

This sequence joins TRBV20-1 and TRBJ2-1, with 7 positions matching TRBD1. The trim removed 5 bases at V and 1 base at J, leaving 2 bases unmatched. CDR1 DFQATT and CDR2 SNEGSKA come from the germline V gene (reference sequence). The CDR3 is made up of 13 amino acids. CDR3 sequence (DNA): TGCAGTGCTCCAGGGGGTTCCTACAATGAGCAGTTCTTC. It yields the protein CSAPGGSYNEQFF.

This clonotype was detected a few times. This rearrangement joins TRBV20-1 to TRBJ1-5; D is perhaps TRBD1 (5 bases). Trimming took off 3 bases at V and 4 bases at J, with 13 bases between the two ends. This CDR3 spans 14 amino acids. Germline V CDR1 and CDR2: DFQATT, SNEGSKA (reference sequence). The CDR3 loop is CSASPGTENQPQHF. In DNA form, the CDR3 reads TGCAGTGCTAGCCCCGGGACCGAAAATCAGCCCCAGCATTTT.

The chain couples TRBV12-3 or TRBV12-4 to TRBJ2-7; D unresolved. Trimming took off 5 bases at V and 3 bases at J, with 14 bases between the two ends. This CDR3 has 14 residues. The CDR3 nucleotides read TGTGCCAGCAGTGGGCTTGAGCGCGGCTACGAGCAGTACTTC. Protein product: CASSGLERGYEQYF.

The chain combines TRBV6-1 with TRBJ1-6, with D perhaps matching TRBD1 (5 bases). CDR1 and CDR2 (germline): MNHNS, SASEGT. This CDR3 spans 13 amino acids. In DNA form, the CDR3 reads TGTGCTTCTAGAGAGCTCGGGGGAGCGCCCCTCCACTTT. Its translation: CASRELGGAPLHF.

This clonotype was picked up many times. The chain uses TRBV12-3 or TRBV12-4 and TRBJ1-5, with 9 positions matching TRBD1. Losses at the gene ends were 1 base for V and 9 bases for J; bases not matched to a gene: 7. CDR3 length: 15 residues. In DNA, the CDR3 is TGTGCCAGCAGTTTAGGGACAGGGGCTTCCCGGCCCCAGCATTTT. It yields the protein CASSLGTGASRPQHF.

Concerning this clonotype itself: Sequence at one end of the junction differs from germline and may be a read error. The chain combines TRBV28 with TRBJ2-3; D gene uncertain. In germline, CDR1 is MDHEN, CDR2 SYDVKM. The CDR3 is 15 amino acids. CDR3 region: CASSPTDRFTDAQYF. The CDR3 bases are TGTGCCAGCAGTCCCACGGACCGGTTCACAGATGCGCAGTATTTT.

This clonotype was seen ten or more times. The gene calls are TRBV28 and TRBJ2-7; D could derive from TRBD1 or TRBD2 (5 bases each). Germline loops: CDR1 MDHEN, CDR2 SYDVKM. The CDR3 extends over 17 amino acids. V was pared by 3 bases and J by 9 bases, with 27 bases between. The CDR3 sequence is CASSLCCEPGTYLGQYV. In nucleotides, the CDR3 is TGTGCCAGCAGTTTGTGTTGTGAGCCAGGGACCTACCTCGGGCAGTACGTC.

This clonotype was counted many times. The chain recombines TRBV19 with TRBJ2-7; D not resolved. Germline values: CDR1 LNHDA, CDR2 SQIVND (reference sequence). This CDR3 has 14 amino acids. Trimming took off 5 bases at V and 4 bases at J, with 15 bases between the two ends. DNA of the CDR3: TGTGCCAGTAGTCCGGACCCTAGGCTGTACGAGCAGTACGTC. The encoded protein is CASSPDPRLYEQYV.

This clonotype was observed a handful of times. V usage is TRBV7-9 and J usage is TRBJ1-1, with unresolved D. This CDR3 contains 14 residues. With 3 bases removed from V and 5 bases from J, the gap between germline ends came to 13 bases. From germline, CDR1 is SEHNR and CDR2 FQNEAQ (reference sequence). Here the CDR3 reads CASSFEGSITEAFF. CDR3 bases: TGTGCCAGCAGCTTCGAGGGAAGTATTACTGAAGCTTTCTTT.

This clonotype showed up many times. This chain connects TRBV5-6 to TRBJ1-6; D not resolved. There are 14 residues in the CDR3. V gave up 3 bases and J gave up 1 base, with 5 bases separating them. Germline CDR1 SGHDT, CDR2 YYEEEE. The CDR3 sequence: CASSSRSYNSPLHF. CDR3 nucleotides: TGTGCCAGCAGCTCCAGGTCCTATAATTCACCCCTCCACTTT.

CDR3 residues: CASSPQGAYEQYV. CDR3 coding DNA: TGTGCCAGCAGCCCACAGGGGGCGTACGAGCAGTACGTC. V usage is TRBV7-9 and J usage is TRBJ2-7; the match to TRBD1 covers 9 bases. From germline, CDR1 is SEHNR and CDR2 FQNEAQ (reference sequence). The CDR3 length is 13 residues. J gave up 4 bases and V 5 bases, and 3 bases lay outside the gene matches.

This clonotype was counted between two and nine times. V gene TRBV7-2 combines with J gene TRBJ2-1; possibly TRBD2 for D (6 bases). Trimming shortened V by 8 bases and J by 1 base, and 12 bases separated the two germline ends. Germline CDR1 SGHTA, CDR2 FQGNSA. This CDR3 comprises 14 residues. The CDR3 reads CASDRGGSYNEQFF. In DNA, the CDR3 is TGTGCCAGCGATCGGGGAGGTTCCTACAATGAGCAGTTCTTC.

There are a few counts of this clonotype. The chain is built from TRBV9 and TRBJ1-6, with TRBD1 as a possible D gene (5 bases). Germline V gene lookup returns CDR1 SGDLS and CDR2 YYNGEE. This CDR3 is 14 amino acids long. V was pared by 5 bases and J by 10 bases, with 16 bases between. CDR3 protein: CASRGGGVGSPLHF. The CDR3 region has the DNA TGTGCCAGCAGGGGGGGGGGTGTCGGATCACCCCTCCACTTT.

This clonotype showed up many times. The V and J genes are TRBV5-1 and TRBJ2-2; TRBD1 matches 10 bases. With 5 bases clipped from V and 0 bases from J, the junction kept 1 base outside the gene matches. CDR3 size: 15 residues. The germline V gene encodes CDR1 SGHRS and CDR2 YFSETQ. Here the CDR3 DNA reads TGCGCCAGCAGAGGACAGGGGGCGAACACCGGGGAGCTGTTTTTT. This codes for CASRGQGANTGELFF.

The chain uses TRBV25-1 and TRBJ1-1; D might be TRBD1 (6 bases). CDR3 length equals 15 residues. The V and J ends lost 1 base and 4 bases respectively, with 13 bases between them. Per the germline V gene, CDR1 is MGHDK and CDR2 is SYGVNS. DNA for the CDR3: TGTGCCAGCAGTGAATCGGCAGGGGAGGTCACTGAAGCTTTCTTT. This sequence encodes CASSESAGEVTEAFF. Full variable domain (remainder filled in from reference TRBV25-1 and TRBJ1-1): EADIYQTPRYLVIGTGKKITLECSQTMGHDKMYWYQQDPGMELHLIHYSYGVNSTEKGDLSSESTVSRIRTEHFPLTLESARPSHTSQYLCASSESAGEVTEAFFGQGTRLTVV.

This clonotype was observed a handful of times. The gene calls are TRBV7-2 and TRBJ2-3; 12 bases map to TRBD2. This CDR3 has 17 amino acids. The germline CDR1 and CDR2 sequences are SGHTA and FQGNSA. J lost 0 bases, V lost 5 bases, and 6 bases had no gene match. The CDR3 region is CASSKGLAGSSTDTQYF. The CDR3 region has the DNA TGTGCCAGCAGCAAAGGACTAGCGGGGTCTAGCACAGATACGCAGTATTTT.

This clonotype was observed a handful of times. The rearrangement links TRBV12-3 or TRBV12-4 to TRBJ2-1, with TRBD2 matching 13 bases. The CDR3 has 15 amino acids. The V and J ends lost 3 bases and 7 bases, in that order; junction bases with no gene match: 3. The CDR3 here is CASSLTSGGQNEQFF. The DNA for the CDR3 is TGTGCCAGCAGTTTGACTAGCGGGGGGCAGAATGAGCAGTTCTTC.

V usage is TRBV11-2 and J usage is TRBJ2-7; either TRBD1 or TRBD2 may fit D (7 bases each). The CDR3 covers 13 residues. Germline V lookup: CDR1 SGHAT, CDR2 FQNNGV. V was shortened by 6 bases and J by 6 bases, with 15 bases between the two germline ends. In DNA, the CDR3 is TGTGCCAGCAGGCGAGCAGGGGGGGTCGAGCAGTACGTC. Translated, it gives CASRRAGGVEQYV.

Points on this clonotype: It may be a read error: a sequence one base away is much more abundant. It is likely a read error, because the conserved phenylalanine at the end of the CDR3 is missing. DNA of the CDR3: TGTGCCAGCAGCCGGGGCACAGCCTACGAGCAGTACCTC. The encoded protein is CASSRGTAYEQYL. The gene calls are TRBV7-8 and TRBJ2-7; D may match TRBD1 or TRBD2 (5 bases each). V gave up 5 bases and J gave up 2 bases, with 10 bases separating them. The CDR3 extends over 13 amino acids. Germline CDR1 is SGHVS and CDR2 is FQNEAQ.

The table lists this clonotype with many counts. This chain joins TRBV12-3 or TRBV12-4 and TRBJ2-2; a weak D match, TRBD1 (6 bases). This CDR3 contains 15 residues. Trimming took 1 base from V and 4 from J, leaving 10 bases between them. The CDR3 coding sequence is TGTGCCAGCAGTTTAGGACAGGCAACCACCGGGGAGCTGTTTTTT. Translated: CASSLGQATTGELFF.

This clonotype appeared a few times. The chain links TRBV12-3 or TRBV12-4 to TRBJ1-2, with D uncertain. Trimming shortened V by 6 bases and J by 8 bases, and 25 bases separated the two germline ends. The CDR3 covers 16 residues. The CDR3 is CASSPLGLGMMEGYTF. CDR3 coding DNA: TGTGCCAGCAGCCCCCTCGGACTGGGAATGATGGAAGGCTACACCTTC.

The genes are TRBV28 and TRBJ2-3, with D tentatively TRBD2 (5 bases). The V gene's germline CDR1 is MDHEN and CDR2 SYDVKM. The CDR3 spans 16 residues. Trimming removed 2 bases from V and 2 bases from J, with 14 bases in between. The CDR3 sequence is CASSLPTGNPTDTQYF. The CDR3 DNA sequence: TGTGCCAGCAGTTTACCTACGGGGAATCCCACAGATACGCAGTATTTT. Together with reference TRBV28 and TRBJ2-3, the CDR3 gives the full variable domain: DVKVTQSSRYLVKRTGEKVFLECVQDMDHENMFWYRQDPGLGLRLIYFSYDVKMKEKGDIPEGYSVSREKKERFSLILESASTNQTSMYLCASSLPTGNPTDTQYFGPGTRLTVL.

This clonotype has just a few counts. The chain recombines TRBV28 with TRBJ1-1, with D possibly being TRBD1 (5 bases). V dropped 7 bases and J dropped 5 bases, with 17 bases sitting between them. CDR3 length equals 14 residues. In germline, CDR1 is MDHEN, CDR2 SYDVKM. DNA for the CDR3: TGTGCCAGCACTAACCCCGCCCGGGGGACTGAAGCTTTCTTT. Protein product: CASTNPARGTEAFF.